A selection of T cell receptor beta chains follows, all from one sample in a study of blood T cell repertoires in COVID-19. The data were produced by immunoSEQ multiplex PCR, yet TCRdb's version contains in-frame clones alone and is incomplete. The table records around 70,000 clones, approximately 79% of them present only once. Sequencing input: peripheral blood. The source of these receptors is a man between 60 and 75 years old with acute or convalescent COVID-19. The CDR3 runs from the conserved cysteine through the conserved F or W. Fields, in order: D gene, J gene, clone size, V gene, CDR3 DNA, CDR3 protein. D genes are given only for firm matches. Expanded clones get a size class; other rows say once, few or many, or leave the size out.

d_gene: TRBD1; j_gene: TRBJ2-7; abundance: NA; v_gene: TRBV19; CDR3nt: TGTGCCAGTAGATCCAAGGGGGCAGGGGATTCCTACGAGCAGTACTTC; CDR3aa: CASRSKGAGDSYEQYF
d_gene: NA; j_gene: TRBJ1-3; abundance: NA; v_gene: TRBV7-2; CDR3nt: TGTGCCAGCAGCACGGTGGGGGCTTCTGGAAACACCATATATTTT; CDR3aa: CASSTVGASGNTIYF
d_gene: TRBD1; j_gene: TRBJ2-7; abundance: NA; v_gene: TRBV24-1; CDR3nt: TGTGCCACAGTGGCGGGACAGGGATACGAGCAGTACTTC; CDR3aa: CATVAGQGYEQYF
d_gene: NA; j_gene: TRBJ1-1; abundance: NA; v_gene: TRBV19; CDR3nt: TGTGCCAGTAGTTTTACAGGTCTGGGAGGGAACACTGAAGCTTTCTTT; CDR3aa: CASSFTGLGGNTEAFF
d_gene: NA; j_gene: TRBJ1-2; abundance: NA; v_gene: TRBV2; CDR3nt: TGTGCCAGCAGTGAAGCGCCAGGGAATGTCTATGGCTACACCTTC; CDR3aa: CASSEAPGNVYGYTF
d_gene: NA; j_gene: TRBJ2-1; abundance: NA; v_gene: TRBV19; CDR3nt: TGTGCCAGTAGTATTAACAGTGTCCCCTACAATGAGCAGTTCTTC; CDR3aa: CASSINSVPYNEQFF
d_gene: TRBD2; j_gene: TRBJ2-5; abundance: once; v_gene: TRBV19; CDR3nt: TGTGCCAGTAGTCACGGGACTAGCGGGGGGGCCGAGAAGACCCAGTACTTC; CDR3aa: CASSHGTSGGAEKTQYF
d_gene: NA; j_gene: TRBJ1-1; abundance: NA; v_gene: TRBV4-2; CDR3nt: TGTGCCAGCAGCCCCGACCAGGGGTTTGCTGAAGCTTTCTTT; CDR3aa: CASSPDQGFAEAFF
d_gene: NA; j_gene: TRBJ1-1; abundance: medium-sized; v_gene: TRBV6-5; CDR3nt: TGTGCCAGCAGTTACTCCCTACAGAGGAACACTGAAGCTTTCTTT; CDR3aa: CASSYSLQRNTEAFF
d_gene: NA; j_gene: TRBJ1-6; abundance: NA; v_gene: TRBV6-5; CDR3nt: TGTGCCAGCAGTTATGGGCAGGGGTTTAATTCACCCCTCCACTTT; CDR3aa: CASSYGQGFNSPLHF
d_gene: TRBD1; j_gene: TRBJ1-1; abundance: NA; v_gene: TRBV19; CDR3nt: TGTGCCAGTAGTGACCAGGACAGGGGGGTCCCTGAAGCTTTCTTT; CDR3aa: CASSDQDRGVPEAFF
d_gene: NA; j_gene: TRBJ2-5; abundance: NA; v_gene: TRBV4-1; CDR3nt: TGCGCCAGCAGCCAGGTTGATACCAGGGGCCAAGAGACCCAGTACTTC; CDR3aa: CASSQVDTRGQETQYF
d_gene: TRBD1; j_gene: TRBJ2-1; abundance: NA; v_gene: TRBV7-2; CDR3nt: TGTGCCAGCCAAGCCCAGGGGGCCTCCTACAATGAGCAGTTCTTC; CDR3aa: CASQAQGASYNEQFF
d_gene: NA; j_gene: TRBJ1-4; abundance: NA; v_gene: TRBV29-1; CDR3nt: TGCAGCGCTGGGGCAAATGAAAAACTGTTTTTT; CDR3aa: CSAGANEKLFF
d_gene: TRBD1; j_gene: TRBJ1-2; abundance: NA; v_gene: TRBV7-2; CDR3nt: TGTGCCAGCAGCTTGAGGCAGGGGGCAAACTATGGCTACACCTTC; CDR3aa: CASSLRQGANYGYTF
d_gene: NA; j_gene: TRBJ2-1; abundance: few; v_gene: TRBV7-2; CDR3nt: TGTGCCAGCAGCTTAGCTGCCGGCTCCTACAATGAGCAGTTCTTC; CDR3aa: CASSLAAGSYNEQFF
d_gene: TRBD1; j_gene: TRBJ1-5; abundance: NA; v_gene: TRBV6-1; CDR3nt: TGTGCCAGCAGTGAAAAAGGGACAGGGAAGCATTTT; CDR3aa: CASSEKGTGKHF
d_gene: TRBD1; j_gene: TRBJ1-3; abundance: NA; v_gene: TRBV19; CDR3nt: TGTGCCAGTAGTCCAAGACAGGGGGACACCATATATTTT; CDR3aa: CASSPRQGDTIYF
d_gene: TRBD2; j_gene: TRBJ2-3; abundance: NA; v_gene: TRBV7-9; CDR3nt: TGTGCCAGCAGCTTAGACGGACTAGTGAAAGATACGCAGTATTTT; CDR3aa: CASSLDGLVKDTQYF
d_gene: TRBD1; j_gene: TRBJ2-2; abundance: once; v_gene: TRBV11-3; CDR3nt: TGTGCCAGCAGCCCGATTACAGGGGACACCGGGGAGCTGTTTTTT; CDR3aa: CASSPITGDTGELFF
d_gene: NA; j_gene: TRBJ1-3; abundance: NA; v_gene: TRBV30; CDR3nt: TGTGCCTGGAGTGTAGGGAACAGGGCCGGTGGAAACACCATATATTTT; CDR3aa: CAWSVGNRAGGNTIYF
d_gene: NA; j_gene: TRBJ1-2; abundance: NA; v_gene: TRBV2; CDR3nt: TGTGCCAGCAGGTCCAGGCAGCAAAACTATGGCTACACCTTC; CDR3aa: CASRSRQQNYGYTF
d_gene: TRBD2; j_gene: TRBJ2-1; abundance: NA; v_gene: TRBV14; CDR3nt: TGTGCCAGCACTGGGGGGGTCGACTACAATGAGCAGTTCTTC; CDR3aa: CASTGGVDYNEQFF
d_gene: NA; j_gene: TRBJ1-2; abundance: once; v_gene: TRBV18; CDR3nt: TGTGCCAGCTCAGGTACCCGGACAGTGACATATGGCTACACCTTC; CDR3aa: CASSGTRTVTYGYTF
d_gene: NA; j_gene: TRBJ2-2; abundance: NA; v_gene: TRBV5-1; CDR3nt: TGCGCCAGCAGCTTGGTGGTGAGCTCCGGGGAGCTGTTTTTT; CDR3aa: CASSLVVSSGELFF
d_gene: NA; j_gene: TRBJ1-1; abundance: NA; v_gene: TRBV4-3; CDR3nt: TGCGCCAGCAGCCAAGATAGGCAGGAGAACACTGAAGCTTTCTTT; CDR3aa: CASSQDRQENTEAFF
d_gene: TRBD1; j_gene: TRBJ1-5; abundance: NA; v_gene: TRBV9; CDR3nt: TGTGCCAGCAGCCCCCGACAGGGTAAGGGTCAGCCCCAGCATTTT; CDR3aa: CASSPRQGKGQPQHF
d_gene: TRBD1; j_gene: TRBJ1-1; abundance: NA; v_gene: TRBV27; CDR3nt: TGTGCCAGCAGTTGGGACCGGGACAGGGGGACCACTGAAGCTTTCTTT; CDR3aa: CASSWDRDRGTTEAFF
d_gene: NA; j_gene: TRBJ1-2; abundance: few; v_gene: TRBV30; CDR3nt: TGTGCCTGGAGACGGGGGGGTGATGGCTACACCTTC; CDR3aa: CAWRRGGDGYTF
d_gene: NA; j_gene: TRBJ1-5; abundance: NA; v_gene: TRBV7-2; CDR3nt: TGTGCCAGCAGCTTAGTCCGCGATCAGCCCCAGCATTTT; CDR3aa: CASSLVRDQPQHF
d_gene: NA; j_gene: TRBJ1-2; abundance: NA; v_gene: TRBV11-3; CDR3nt: TGTGCCAGCAGCTTAGATCGCGGGGAAGTGGATGGCTACACCTTC; CDR3aa: CASSLDRGEVDGYTF
d_gene: NA; j_gene: TRBJ1-2; abundance: once; v_gene: TRBV5-1; CDR3nt: TGCGCCAGCAGCACTGACACTTACTATGGCTACACCTTC; CDR3aa: CASSTDTYYGYTF
d_gene: TRBD1; j_gene: TRBJ2-7; abundance: few; v_gene: TRBV6-6; CDR3nt: TGTGCCAGCAGCGACCGACAGGGGTCCTACGAGCAGTACTTC; CDR3aa: CASSDRQGSYEQYF
d_gene: NA; j_gene: TRBJ1-2; abundance: NA; v_gene: TRBV5-5; CDR3nt: TGTGCCAGCAGTTACGGGAGAGGTGAGAGGAGGGGCTACACCTTC; CDR3aa: CASSYGRGERRGYTF
d_gene: NA; j_gene: TRBJ1-4; abundance: NA; v_gene: TRBV4-3; CDR3nt: TGCGCCAGCAGCCGAGGGCCAAATGAAAAACTGTTTTTT; CDR3aa: CASSRGPNEKLFF
d_gene: TRBD2; j_gene: TRBJ2-1; abundance: NA; v_gene: TRBV4-2; CDR3nt: TGTGCCAGCAGCCAAGACTCCCGTCGACTAGCGGGGCCATACAATGAGCAGTTCTTC; CDR3aa: CASSQDSRRLAGPYNEQFF
d_gene: TRBD1; j_gene: TRBJ2-7; abundance: NA; v_gene: TRBV2; CDR3nt: TGTGCCAGCAGTAAGACAGGGGAGTACGAGCAGTACTTC; CDR3aa: CASSKTGEYEQYF
d_gene: TRBD1; j_gene: TRBJ2-5; abundance: NA; v_gene: TRBV18; CDR3nt: TGTGCCAGCTCGCTCCAGGGGGCCCAATGGGAGACCCAGTACTTC; CDR3aa: CASSLQGAQWETQYF
d_gene: NA; j_gene: TRBJ1-3; abundance: once; v_gene: TRBV19; CDR3nt: TGTGCCAGTAGTATAGCTGCTTCCTCGAGCTCTGGAAACACCATATATTTT; CDR3aa: CASSIAASSSSGNTIYF
d_gene: TRBD1; j_gene: TRBJ2-1; abundance: NA; v_gene: TRBV7-2; CDR3nt: TGTGCCAGCAGCTCACCGGACAGGGATATTCATGAGCAGTTCTTC; CDR3aa: CASSSPDRDIHEQFF
d_gene: NA; j_gene: TRBJ1-4; abundance: NA; v_gene: TRBV5-5; CDR3nt: TGTGCCAGCAGCTCAGGGCAAGGAAAACTGTTTTTT; CDR3aa: CASSSGQGKLFF
d_gene: NA; j_gene: TRBJ1-2; abundance: few; v_gene: TRBV6-2/TRBV6-3; CDR3nt: TGTGCCAGCAGTCCCCATCTGGGGGCTGACTATGGCTACACCTTC; CDR3aa: CASSPHLGADYGYTF
d_gene: NA; j_gene: TRBJ1-2; abundance: NA; v_gene: TRBV21-1; CDR3nt: TGTGCCAGCAGCAAGGTAGACAGGGGGACTAACTATGGCTACACCTTC; CDR3aa: CASSKVDRGTNYGYTF
d_gene: NA; j_gene: TRBJ2-7; abundance: NA; v_gene: TRBV20-1; CDR3nt: TGCAGTGCTAGCAGGGGTGAGCAGTACTTC; CDR3aa: CSASRGEQYF
d_gene: NA; j_gene: TRBJ2-7; abundance: NA; v_gene: TRBV30; CDR3nt: TGTGCCTGGAGTGTACTTGGACTGCTTCACCCGCAGTACTTC; CDR3aa: CAWSVLGLLHPQYF
d_gene: NA; j_gene: TRBJ1-5; abundance: NA; v_gene: TRBV19; CDR3nt: TGTGCCAGTAGTATTCGCTTAACAGGCGGTTATAGCAATCAGCCCCAGCATTTT; CDR3aa: CASSIRLTGGYSNQPQHF